This passage covers 23 T cell receptor beta chains from one sample sequenced in a study of blood T cell repertoires in COVID-19. Libraries were prepared by immunoSEQ multiplex PCR; TCRdb keeps only in-frame clonotypes and omits some of them. The sample consists of approximately 450,000 clones, about 90% of them appearing once. Specimen: PBMCs or T cells enriched from blood (not recorded which). These receptors all come from a woman aged 18-35 years with acute COVID-19.

The count of this clone is one. J is TRBJ2-7 and V is TRBV7-2, with 10 positions matching TRBD2. V dropped 3 bases and J dropped 2; count of bases not matched to a gene: 4. Germline assignment: CDR1 SGHTA and CDR2 FQGNSA. The CDR3 is made up of 15 amino acids. The CDR3 nucleotides read TGTGCCAGCAGCTTCTCCGGGACTAGCGCCTACGAGCAGTACTTC. This translates into CASSFSGTSAYEQYF.

This chain joins TRBV5-1 and TRBJ2-3, with D perhaps TRBD1 (6 bases). The germline V and J ends were trimmed by 4 bases and 6 bases, with 15 bases remaining between them. Germline V lookup: CDR1 SGHRS, CDR2 YFSETQ. There are 14 residues in the CDR3. CDR3 sequence: CASSGGHEGDTQYF. The CDR3 bases are TGCGCCAGCAGCGGGGGACATGAGGGGGATACGCAGTATTTT.

V is TRBV3-1 (or the pseudogene TRBV3-2) and J is TRBJ2-3; D is ambiguous. The germline V gene encodes CDR1 LGHDT and CDR2 YNNKEL (reference sequence). V was pared by 3 bases and J by 7 bases, with 5 bases between. CDR3 length: 11 amino acids. This CDR3 is CASSHSHTQYF. DNA for the CDR3: TGTGCCAGCAGCCATTCTCATACGCAGTATTTT.

CDR3 in amino acids: CASIRTGRNTEAFF. For the CDR3, the DNA is TGTGCCAGTATCAGGACAGGGAGGAACACTGAAGCTTTCTTT. The chain links TRBV19 to TRBJ1-1, with 8 bases aligning to TRBD1. V was pared by 7 bases and J by 1 base, with 5 bases of the junction left unmatched. CDR1 and CDR2 from the germline V gene are LNHDA and SQIVND (reference sequence). The CDR3 has 14 amino acids.

This sequence joins TRBV6-5 and TRBJ2-5; 7 bases map to TRBD2. This CDR3 is built from 15 residues. The germline gives CDR1 MNHEY, CDR2 SVGAGI. Germline trimming cut 0 bases from V and 5 bases from J; bases unmatched to any gene: 6. The CDR3 protein is CASSYSVGGRETQYF. The CDR3 DNA sequence: TGTGCCAGCAGTTACTCAGTGGGAGGGAGGGAGACCCAGTACTTC.

The chain uses TRBV9 and TRBJ1-6, with D possibly TRBD1 on 5 matching bases. This CDR3 is 15 amino acids long. The V gene's germline CDR1 is SGDLS and CDR2 YYNGEE. V was pared by 0 bases and J by 14 bases, with 18 bases between. The CDR3: CASSVGAVGVLALHF. In DNA form, the CDR3 reads TGTGCCAGCAGCGTAGGGGCCGTAGGGGTTTTGGCCCTCCACTTT.

The chain is built from TRBV9 and TRBJ2-2, with 10 bases aligning to TRBD1. The CDR3 is 15 amino acids. V was clipped by 2 bases and J by 3 bases; unmatched bases: 1. Looked up from germline, CDR1 is SGDLS and CDR2 is YYNGEE. CDR3 loop: CASSVGQGDTGELFF. The CDR3 region has the DNA TGTGCCAGCAGCGTCGGACAGGGGGACACCGGGGAGCTGTTTTTT.

This clone occurred once. The chain employs TRBV27 and TRBJ2-1, with 8 bases fitting TRBD2. V dropped 4 bases and J dropped 4; count of bases not matched to a gene: 6. In germline, CDR1 is MNHEY, CDR2 SMNVEV (reference sequence). The CDR3 is 15 residues long. For the CDR3, the DNA is TGTGCCAGCAGTTCTGCGGGGGGCGGGTACAATGAGCAGTTCTTC. Residues: CASSSAGGGYNEQFF.

This chain links TRBV11-2 with TRBJ2-7; D might be TRBD2 (5 bases). The germline gives CDR1 SGHAT, CDR2 FQNNGV. This CDR3 comprises 15 residues. Trimming shortened V by 5 bases and J by 5 bases, and 19 bases separated the two germline ends. CDR3: CASSPASGLFDEQYF. In DNA, the CDR3 is TGTGCCAGCAGCCCCGCCTCAGGACTTTTCGACGAGCAGTACTTC.

The chain combines TRBV11-2 with TRBJ1-2; TRBD1 aligns across 7 bases. The CDR3 runs 13 residues. Germline trimming cut 8 bases from V and 2 bases from J; bases unmatched to any gene: 5. CDR1 SGHAT and CDR2 FQNNGV come from the germline V gene. The DNA for the CDR3 is TGTGCCAGCTCCCCGGGACAGAACTATGGCTACACCTTC. It encodes CASSPGQNYGYTF.

The chain combines TRBV28 with TRBJ1-3, with D perhaps TRBD1 (6 bases). The germline CDR1 and CDR2 sequences are MDHEN and SYDVKM. This CDR3 contains 16 residues. V was shortened by 4 bases and J by 2 bases, with 15 bases between the two germline ends. The CDR3: CASSWQGTRAGNTIYF. The CDR3 DNA reads as TGTGCCAGCAGTTGGCAGGGGACGAGAGCTGGAAACACCATATATTTT.

This clone has only one observation. This rearrangement joins TRBV5-1 to TRBJ2-5, with 7 nucleotides matching TRBD1. The germline V gene has CDR1 SGHRS and CDR2 YFSETQ. The CDR3 is 13 amino acids. The J segment lost 4 bases and the V segment lost 1 base, leaving 1 base of the junction unmatched. The CDR3 nucleotides are TGCGCCAGCAGCTTGCAGGGGGTAGAGACCCAGTACTTC. It codes for CASSLQGVETQYF.

The V and J genes are TRBV6-5 and TRBJ1-6, with unresolved D. Trimming stripped 0 bases from V and 10 bases from J, with 7 bases between. This CDR3 has 13 residues. Germline CDR1 MNHEY, CDR2 SVGAGI. CDR3 sequence (DNA): TGTGCCAGCAGTTACTCTCGCGGGTCACCCCTCCACTTT. This codes for CASSYSRGSPLHF.

The chain combines TRBV3-1 (or the pseudogene TRBV3-2) with TRBJ2-5, with 11 bases fitting TRBD1. The CDR3 runs to 15 residues. Germline CDR1 LGHDT, CDR2 YNNKEL (reference sequence). Trimming removed 4 bases from V and 5 bases from J; junction bases left unmatched: 6. CDR3 nucleotides: TGTGCCAGCAGCCCCTTGGGACAGGGGGGGGAGACCCAGTACTTC. This gives the protein CASSPLGQGGETQYF.

The chain uses TRBV7-8 and TRBJ2-3, with TRBD2 identical over 9 bases. This CDR3 is 16 amino acids long. From germline, CDR1 is SGHVS and CDR2 FQNEAQ. The J segment lost 4 bases and the V segment lost 5 bases, leaving 10 bases of the junction unmatched. CDR3 sequence: CASSIGNSGGPDTQYF. The CDR3 bases are TGTGCCAGCAGCATAGGTAATAGCGGGGGACCAGATACGCAGTATTTT.

This rearrangement joins TRBV18 to TRBJ1-1; 8 positions match TRBD1. Looked up from germline, CDR1 is KGHSH and CDR2 is LQKENI. V dropped 3 bases and J dropped 7; count of bases not matched to a gene: 7. The CDR3 has 14 residues. CDR3 residues: CASSPKTGEGEAFF. As DNA, the CDR3 is TGTGCCAGCTCACCCAAGACAGGGGAGGGTGAAGCTTTCTTT.

CDR3 loop: CASSGVGATEAFF. Written as DNA, the CDR3 is TGTGCCAGTAGTGGGGTTGGGGCAACTGAAGCTTTCTTT. This rearrangement joins TRBV19 to TRBJ1-1, with a possible D match to TRBD1 (5 bases). The germline CDR1 and CDR2 sequences are LNHDA and SQIVND (reference sequence). This CDR3 is built from 13 residues. V was cut by 5 bases and J by 5 bases, with 12 bases left in between.

The CDR3 region has the DNA TGTGCCAGCAGTTTAGCACAGGGGGGGAGCTCCTATAATTCACCCCTCCACTTT. Its protein product is CASSLAQGGSSYNSPLHF. V usage is TRBV28 and J usage is TRBJ1-6, with 8 bases fitting TRBD1. The CDR3 totals 18 residues. After removal of 2 bases from V and 0 bases from J, the junction contained 6 bases not matched to a gene. From germline, CDR1 is MDHEN and CDR2 SYDVKM.

This clone has a single count. The chain joins TRBV5-1 to TRBJ2-7, with 12 nucleotides matching TRBD2. CDR3 length: 15 residues. Germline assignment: CDR1 SGHRS and CDR2 YFSETQ. V lost 4 bases, J lost 2 bases, and 4 bases stayed unmatched. The CDR3 loop is CASSPTSGGTYEQYF. The CDR3, as DNA: TGCGCCAGCAGCCCCACTAGCGGGGGGACCTACGAGCAGTACTTC.

The V gene is TRBV19, the J gene TRBJ1-2, with TRBD1 as a possible D gene (6 bases). In germline, CDR1 is LNHDA, CDR2 SQIVND (reference sequence). This CDR3 contains 16 residues. V lost 6 bases to trimming and J lost 7 bases, with 24 bases between them. The CDR3 DNA reads as TGTGCCAGTAGCCCCGTTTGGGCAGGGACAAAGACTGGCTACACCTTC. Its protein product is CASSPVWAGTKTGYTF.

This clone was seen once. The J gene is TRBJ1-2, the V gene TRBV24-1; 8 positions match TRBD1. V lost 3 bases, J lost 6 bases, and 5 bases stayed unmatched. Looked up from germline, CDR1 is KGHDR and CDR2 is SFDVKD. CDR3 length: 14 residues. CDR3 coding DNA: TGTGCCACCAGTGATCGAGGACAGGGCCATGGCTACACCTTC. This codes for CATSDRGQGHGYTF.

The chain has TRBV6-5 and TRBJ2-1; D gene uncertain. Germline V gene sequence: CDR1 MNHEY, CDR2 SVGAGI. V lost 11 bases and J lost 0, with 14 bases in between. The CDR3 contains 14 residues. The CDR3 is CAAGLGLSYNEQFF. The CDR3 DNA reads as TGTGCCGCCGGCTTGGGCCTCTCCTACAATGAGCAGTTCTTC.

This clone was seen once. The V and J genes are TRBV5-1 and TRBJ1-2, with 9 bases matching TRBD1. J was trimmed by 4 bases and V by 0 bases; bases with no gene match: 4. Germline assignment: CDR1 SGHRS and CDR2 YFSETQ. The CDR3 spans 15 residues. CDR3 residues: CASSLGPTGGYGYTF. The CDR3 DNA sequence: TGCGCCAGCAGCTTGGGTCCGACAGGGGGCTATGGCTACACCTTC.